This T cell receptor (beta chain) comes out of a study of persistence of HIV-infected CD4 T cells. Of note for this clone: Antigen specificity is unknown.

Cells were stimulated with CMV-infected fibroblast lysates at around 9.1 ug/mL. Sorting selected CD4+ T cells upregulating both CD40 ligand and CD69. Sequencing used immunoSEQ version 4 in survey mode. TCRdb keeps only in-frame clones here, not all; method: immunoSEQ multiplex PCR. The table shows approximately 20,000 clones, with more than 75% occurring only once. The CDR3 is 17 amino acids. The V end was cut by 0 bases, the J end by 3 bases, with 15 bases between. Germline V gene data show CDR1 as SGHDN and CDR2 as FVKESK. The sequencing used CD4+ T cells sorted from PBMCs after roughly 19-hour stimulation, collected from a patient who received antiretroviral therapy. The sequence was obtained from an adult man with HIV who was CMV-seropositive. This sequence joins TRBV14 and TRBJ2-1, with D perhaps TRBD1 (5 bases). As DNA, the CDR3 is TGTGCCAGCAGCCAAGATTGGGGCAGCCTAATCTACAATGAGCAGTTCTTC. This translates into CASSQDWGSLIYNEQFF.